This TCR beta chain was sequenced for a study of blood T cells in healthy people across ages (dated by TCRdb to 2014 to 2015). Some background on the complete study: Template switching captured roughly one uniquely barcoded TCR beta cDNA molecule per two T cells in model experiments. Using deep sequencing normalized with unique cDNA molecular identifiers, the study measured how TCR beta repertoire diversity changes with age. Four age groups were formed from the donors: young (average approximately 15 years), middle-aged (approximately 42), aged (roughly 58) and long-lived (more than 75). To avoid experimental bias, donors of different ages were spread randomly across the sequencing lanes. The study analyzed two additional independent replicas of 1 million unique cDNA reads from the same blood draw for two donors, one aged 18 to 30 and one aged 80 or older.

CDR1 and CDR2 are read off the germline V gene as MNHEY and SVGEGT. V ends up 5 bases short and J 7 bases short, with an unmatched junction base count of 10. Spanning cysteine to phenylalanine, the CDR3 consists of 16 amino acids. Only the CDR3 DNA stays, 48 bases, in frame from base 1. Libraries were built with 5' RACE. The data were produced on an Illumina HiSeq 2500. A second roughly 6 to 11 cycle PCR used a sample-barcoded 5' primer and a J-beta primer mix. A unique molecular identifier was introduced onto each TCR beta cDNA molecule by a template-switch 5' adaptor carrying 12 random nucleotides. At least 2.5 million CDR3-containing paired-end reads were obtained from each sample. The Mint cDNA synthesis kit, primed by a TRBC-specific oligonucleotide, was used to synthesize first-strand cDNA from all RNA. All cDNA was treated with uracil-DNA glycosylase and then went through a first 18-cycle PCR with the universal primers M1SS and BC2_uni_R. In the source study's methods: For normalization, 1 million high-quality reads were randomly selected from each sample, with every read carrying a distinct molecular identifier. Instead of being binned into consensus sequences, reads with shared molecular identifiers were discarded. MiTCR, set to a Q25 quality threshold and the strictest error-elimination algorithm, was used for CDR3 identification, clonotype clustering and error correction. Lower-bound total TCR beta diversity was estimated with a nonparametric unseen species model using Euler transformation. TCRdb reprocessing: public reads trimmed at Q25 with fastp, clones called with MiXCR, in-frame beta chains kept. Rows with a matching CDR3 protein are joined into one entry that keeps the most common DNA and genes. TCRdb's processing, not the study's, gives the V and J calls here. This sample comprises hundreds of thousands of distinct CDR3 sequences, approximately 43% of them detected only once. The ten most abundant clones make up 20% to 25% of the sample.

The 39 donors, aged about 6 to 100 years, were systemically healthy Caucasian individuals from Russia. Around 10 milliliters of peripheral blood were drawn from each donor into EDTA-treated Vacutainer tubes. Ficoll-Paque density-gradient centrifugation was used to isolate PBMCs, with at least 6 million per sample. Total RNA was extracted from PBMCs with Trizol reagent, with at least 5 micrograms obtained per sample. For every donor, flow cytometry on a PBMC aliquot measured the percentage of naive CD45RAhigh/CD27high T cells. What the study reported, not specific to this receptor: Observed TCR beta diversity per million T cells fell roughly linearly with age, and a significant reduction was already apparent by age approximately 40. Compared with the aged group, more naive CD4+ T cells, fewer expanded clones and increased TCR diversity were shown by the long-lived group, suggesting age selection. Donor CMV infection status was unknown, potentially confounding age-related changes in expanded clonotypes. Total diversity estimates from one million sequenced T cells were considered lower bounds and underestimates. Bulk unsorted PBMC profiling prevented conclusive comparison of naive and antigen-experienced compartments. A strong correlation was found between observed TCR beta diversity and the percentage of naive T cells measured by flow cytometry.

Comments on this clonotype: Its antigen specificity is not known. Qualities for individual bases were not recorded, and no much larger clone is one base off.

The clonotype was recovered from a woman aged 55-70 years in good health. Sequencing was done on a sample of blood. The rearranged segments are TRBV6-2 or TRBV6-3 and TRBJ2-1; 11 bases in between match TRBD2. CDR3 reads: CASSVLLAGVKNEQFF. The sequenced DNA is TGTGCCAGCAGTGTCCTACTAGCGGGAGTTAAAAATGAGCAGTTCTTC.